This T cell receptor beta chain appears in the sequencing data of a study of blood T cells in healthy people across ages. A few counts support this clonotype. The CDR3 contains 15 residues. The V segment lost 2 bases and the J segment 5 bases; nucleotides outside the gene matches: 2. From germline, CDR1 is MNHEY and CDR2 SVGAGI. Every donor contributed roughly 10 milliliters of peripheral blood by blood draw. At least 7 million PBMCs were isolated per sample. Total RNA was extracted at no less than 6 micrograms per sample. Using a J-beta primer mix together with a sample-barcoded 5' primer, a second PCR was run for roughly 7 to 11 cycles. A 12-random-nucleotide template-switch adaptor tagged each cDNA molecule. One entry per CDR3 protein, called by TCRdb with MiXCR from the 5' RACE reads. The table includes some 1.4 million distinct CDR3 sequences, approximately 40% detected once.

The sequence was obtained from a woman between 18 and 30 years old in good health. The sample consisted of blood. The rearrangement joins TRBV6-5 to TRBJ2-1; TRBD2 matches 11 bases. The CDR3 DNA reads as TGTGCCAGCAGTTACCTGGGACTAGCGGACAATGAGCAGTTCTTC. Translation: CASSYLGLADNEQFF.